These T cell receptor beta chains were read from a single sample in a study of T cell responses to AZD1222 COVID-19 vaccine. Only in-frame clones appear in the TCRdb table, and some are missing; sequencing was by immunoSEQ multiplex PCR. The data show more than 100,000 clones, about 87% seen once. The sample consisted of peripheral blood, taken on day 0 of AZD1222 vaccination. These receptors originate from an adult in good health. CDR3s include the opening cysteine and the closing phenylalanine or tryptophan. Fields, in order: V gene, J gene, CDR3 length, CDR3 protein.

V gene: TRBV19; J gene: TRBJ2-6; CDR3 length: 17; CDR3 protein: CASSIENRWGGANVLTF
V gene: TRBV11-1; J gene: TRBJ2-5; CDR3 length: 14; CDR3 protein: CASSSTDRKETQYF
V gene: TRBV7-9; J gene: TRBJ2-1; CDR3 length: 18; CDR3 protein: CASINKGQGPSSYNEQFF
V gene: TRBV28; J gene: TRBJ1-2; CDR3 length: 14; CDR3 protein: CASSLPDRPYGYTF
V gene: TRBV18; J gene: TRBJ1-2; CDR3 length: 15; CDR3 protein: CASSPAAGAHYGYTF
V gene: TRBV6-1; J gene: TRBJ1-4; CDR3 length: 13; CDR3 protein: CASREGGVAKLFF
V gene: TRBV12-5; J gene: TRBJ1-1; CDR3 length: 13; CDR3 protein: CASALQGGTEAFF
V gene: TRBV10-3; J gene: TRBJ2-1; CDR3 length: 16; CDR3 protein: CAINESGLAGLDEQFF
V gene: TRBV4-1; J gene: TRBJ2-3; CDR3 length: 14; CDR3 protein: CASTTGTSTDTQYF
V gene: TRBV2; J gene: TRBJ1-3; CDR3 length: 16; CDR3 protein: CASSPALQGYGNTIYF
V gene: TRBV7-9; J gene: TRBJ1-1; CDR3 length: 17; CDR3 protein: CASSLSGTGGRIAEAFF
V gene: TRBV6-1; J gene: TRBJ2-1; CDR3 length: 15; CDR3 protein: CASSELRDSRNEQFF
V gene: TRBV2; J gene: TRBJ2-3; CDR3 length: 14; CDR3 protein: CASSEPSYTDTQYF
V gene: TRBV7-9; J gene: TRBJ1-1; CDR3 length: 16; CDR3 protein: CASSLGTGAGNTEAFF
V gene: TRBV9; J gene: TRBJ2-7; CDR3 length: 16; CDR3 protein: CASSGGGTSGDYEQYF
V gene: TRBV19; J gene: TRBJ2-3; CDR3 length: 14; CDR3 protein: CASSTLAGTDTQYF
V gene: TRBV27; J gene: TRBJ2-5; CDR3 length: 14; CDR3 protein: CASSLSVRGETQYF
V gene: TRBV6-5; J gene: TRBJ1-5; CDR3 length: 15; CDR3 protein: CASSTGTGAAGPQHF
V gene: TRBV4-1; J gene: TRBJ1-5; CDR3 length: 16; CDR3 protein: CASSQDSGGSNQPQHF
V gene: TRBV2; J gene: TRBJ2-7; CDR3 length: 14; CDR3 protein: CASCSSGNSYEQYF
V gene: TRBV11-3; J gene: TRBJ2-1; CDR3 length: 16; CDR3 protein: CASSLDRSSSYNEQFF
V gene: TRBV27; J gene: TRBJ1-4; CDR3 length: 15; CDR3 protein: CASAEVVSTNEKLFF
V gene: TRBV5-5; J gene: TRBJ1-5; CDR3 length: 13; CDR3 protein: CASSWRGAQPQHF
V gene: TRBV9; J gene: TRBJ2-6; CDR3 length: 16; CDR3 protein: CASSVASEAGANVLTF
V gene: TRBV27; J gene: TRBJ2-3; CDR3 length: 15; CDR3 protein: CASSSGQGTKGTQYF
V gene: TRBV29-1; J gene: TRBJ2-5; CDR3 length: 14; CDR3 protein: CSVEPPGWGETQYF
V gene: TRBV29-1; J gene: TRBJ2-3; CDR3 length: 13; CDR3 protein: CSVGQGDTDTQYF
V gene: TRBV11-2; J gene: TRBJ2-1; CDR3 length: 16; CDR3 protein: CASSFLAGGPYNEQFF
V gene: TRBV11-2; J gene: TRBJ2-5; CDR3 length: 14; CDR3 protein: CASSPRDSQETQYF
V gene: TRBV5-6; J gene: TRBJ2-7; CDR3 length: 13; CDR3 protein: CASSLLVSDEQYF
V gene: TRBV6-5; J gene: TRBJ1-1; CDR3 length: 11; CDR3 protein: CASTLNTEAFF
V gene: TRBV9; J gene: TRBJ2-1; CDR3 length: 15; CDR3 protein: CASSQTGGPYNEQFF
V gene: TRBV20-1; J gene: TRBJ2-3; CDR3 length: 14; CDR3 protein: CSASTGVGTDTQYF
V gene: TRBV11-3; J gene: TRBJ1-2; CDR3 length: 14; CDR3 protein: CASSLGLGGYGYTF
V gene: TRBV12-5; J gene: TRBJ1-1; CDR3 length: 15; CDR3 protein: CASGSPGQGPFEAFF
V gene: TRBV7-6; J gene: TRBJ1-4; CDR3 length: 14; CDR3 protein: CASSSLGLNEKLFF
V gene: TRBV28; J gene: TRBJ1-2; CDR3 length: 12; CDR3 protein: CATTDRASGYTF
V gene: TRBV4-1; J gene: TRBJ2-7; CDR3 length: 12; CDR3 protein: CASSQAGVEQYF
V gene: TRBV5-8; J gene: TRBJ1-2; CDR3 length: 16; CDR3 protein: CASSPLGGSVRDGYTF
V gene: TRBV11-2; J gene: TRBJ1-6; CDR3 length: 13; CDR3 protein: CASSATRDSPLHF
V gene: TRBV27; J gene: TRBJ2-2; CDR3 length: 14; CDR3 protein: CASRAGQGSGELFF
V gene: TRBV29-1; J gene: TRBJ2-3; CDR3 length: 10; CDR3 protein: CSVQTGPQYF
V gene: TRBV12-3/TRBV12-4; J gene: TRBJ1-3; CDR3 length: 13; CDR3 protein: CASSVTTGNTIYF
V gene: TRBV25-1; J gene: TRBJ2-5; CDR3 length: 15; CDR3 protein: CASSEYGGGPRAQYF
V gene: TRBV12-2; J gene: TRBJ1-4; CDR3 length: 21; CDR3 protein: CASRSGTAEVLGGFFNEKLFF
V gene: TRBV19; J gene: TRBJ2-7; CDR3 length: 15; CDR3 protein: CASSSGLAGGYEQYF
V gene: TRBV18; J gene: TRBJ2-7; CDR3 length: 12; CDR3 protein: CASSRQGNEQYF
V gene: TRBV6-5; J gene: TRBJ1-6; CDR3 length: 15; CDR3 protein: CASSPQVPGQGPLHF
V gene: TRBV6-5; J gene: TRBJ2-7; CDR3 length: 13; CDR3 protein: CASRTHVTYEQYF
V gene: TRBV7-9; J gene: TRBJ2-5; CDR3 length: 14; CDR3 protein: CASSLVESDGTQYF
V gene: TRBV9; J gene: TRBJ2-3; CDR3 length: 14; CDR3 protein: CASSVSRGADTQYF
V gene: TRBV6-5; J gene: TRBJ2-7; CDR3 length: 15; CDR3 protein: CASSYYAGPTYEQYF
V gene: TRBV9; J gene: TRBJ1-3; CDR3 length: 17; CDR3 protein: CASSIRAPTGSGNTIYF
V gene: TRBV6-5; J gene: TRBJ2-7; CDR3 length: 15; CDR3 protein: CASSQGGGGTYEQYF
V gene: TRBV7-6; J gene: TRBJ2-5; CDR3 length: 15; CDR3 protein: CASSLARRGIETQYF